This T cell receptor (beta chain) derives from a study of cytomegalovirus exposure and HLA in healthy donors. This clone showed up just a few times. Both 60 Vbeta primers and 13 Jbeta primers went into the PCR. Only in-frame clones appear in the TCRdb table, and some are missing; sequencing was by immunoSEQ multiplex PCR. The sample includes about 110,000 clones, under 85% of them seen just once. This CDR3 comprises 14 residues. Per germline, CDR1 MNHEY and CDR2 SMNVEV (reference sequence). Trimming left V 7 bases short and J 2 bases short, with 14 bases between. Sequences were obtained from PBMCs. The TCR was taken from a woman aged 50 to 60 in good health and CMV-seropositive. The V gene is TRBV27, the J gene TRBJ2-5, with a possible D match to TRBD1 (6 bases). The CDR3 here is CASTRQGRQETQYF. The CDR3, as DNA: TGTGCCAGCACCCGCCAGGGGCGGCAAGAGACCCAGTACTTC.